Below, one T cell receptor (beta chain) is given with its context. What this receptor recognizes is not known. There are no base qualities to consult, and no much larger clone falls within one base. Library preparation was by the immunoSEQ multiplex PCR assay. TCRdb mirrors the immuneACCESS table, restricted to in-frame sequences. Some clones are absent from its copies; in checked studies, under half trace to an unresolved V gene, and the reason for the others is unknown. In all, the sample holds around 130,000 clones, and about 88% of those were seen once. The ten biggest clones cover roughly 3.2% of the sample. The record originates from a study of control samples from healthy donors and cancer patients (TCRdb year 2020). The junction shows trimming of 2 bases on V and 0 bases on J, plus 7 bases between the germline ends. CDR1 and CDR2, looked up from the germline V gene, are KGHSH and LQKENI. The CDR3, cysteine through phenylalanine, is 15 amino acids long. Just CDR3 DNA is preserved here, 45 bases in frame from base 1.

Sample: blood. Rearrangement joined TRBV18 to TRBJ1-4; a confident D gene designation cannot be given. This sequence originates from a man between 50 and 59 years old in good health. The CDR3 in this case is CASSPTFATNEKLFF. DNA sequence: TGTGCCAGCTCACCAACCTTTGCAACTAATGAAAAACTGTTTTTT.